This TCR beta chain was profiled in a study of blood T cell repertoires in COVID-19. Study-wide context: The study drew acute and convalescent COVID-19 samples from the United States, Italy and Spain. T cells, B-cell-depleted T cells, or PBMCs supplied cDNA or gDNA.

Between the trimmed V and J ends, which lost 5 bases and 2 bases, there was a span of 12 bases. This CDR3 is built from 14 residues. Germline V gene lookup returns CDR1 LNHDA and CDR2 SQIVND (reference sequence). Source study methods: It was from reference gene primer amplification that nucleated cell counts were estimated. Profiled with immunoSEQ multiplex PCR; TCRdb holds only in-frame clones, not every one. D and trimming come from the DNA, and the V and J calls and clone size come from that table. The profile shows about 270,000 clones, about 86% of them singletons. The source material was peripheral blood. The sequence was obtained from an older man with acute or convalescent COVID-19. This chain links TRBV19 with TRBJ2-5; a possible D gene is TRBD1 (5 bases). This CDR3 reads CASSWGVGQETQYF. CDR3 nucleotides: TGTGCCAGTAGTTGGGGCGTCGGACAAGAGACCCAGTACTTC.